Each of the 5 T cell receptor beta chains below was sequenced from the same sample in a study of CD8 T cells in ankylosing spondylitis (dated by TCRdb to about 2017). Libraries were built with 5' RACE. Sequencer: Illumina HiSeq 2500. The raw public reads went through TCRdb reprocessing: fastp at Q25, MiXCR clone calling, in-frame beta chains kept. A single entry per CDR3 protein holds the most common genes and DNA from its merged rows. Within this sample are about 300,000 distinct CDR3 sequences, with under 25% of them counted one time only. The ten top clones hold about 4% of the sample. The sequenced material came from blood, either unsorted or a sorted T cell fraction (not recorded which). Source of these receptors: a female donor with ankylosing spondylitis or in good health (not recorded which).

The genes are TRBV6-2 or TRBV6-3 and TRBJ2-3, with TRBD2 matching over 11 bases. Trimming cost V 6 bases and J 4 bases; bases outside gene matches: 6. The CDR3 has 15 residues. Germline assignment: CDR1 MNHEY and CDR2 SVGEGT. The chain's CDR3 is CASRLAGATADTQYF. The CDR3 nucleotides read TGTGCCAGCAGACTAGCGGGAGCAACGGCAGATACGCAGTATTTT.

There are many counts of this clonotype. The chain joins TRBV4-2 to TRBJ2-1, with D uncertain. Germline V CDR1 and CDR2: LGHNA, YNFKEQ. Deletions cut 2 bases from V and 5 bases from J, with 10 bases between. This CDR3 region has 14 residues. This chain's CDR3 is CASSQSTTHNEQFF. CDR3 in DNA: TGTGCCAGCAGCCAATCGACAACTCACAATGAGCAGTTCTTC.

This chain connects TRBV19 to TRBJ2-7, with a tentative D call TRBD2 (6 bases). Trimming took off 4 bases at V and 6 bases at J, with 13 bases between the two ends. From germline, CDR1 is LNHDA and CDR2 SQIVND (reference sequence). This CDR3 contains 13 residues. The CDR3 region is CASSTRGPFEQYF. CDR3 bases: TGTGCCAGTAGTACGCGGGGTCCCTTCGAGCAGTACTTC.

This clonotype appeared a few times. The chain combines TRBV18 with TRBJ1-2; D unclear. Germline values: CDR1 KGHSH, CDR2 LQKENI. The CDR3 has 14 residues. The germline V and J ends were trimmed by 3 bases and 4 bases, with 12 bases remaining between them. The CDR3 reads CASSPVFGAYGYTF. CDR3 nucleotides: TGTGCCAGCTCACCGGTTTTCGGAGCCTATGGCTACACCTTC.

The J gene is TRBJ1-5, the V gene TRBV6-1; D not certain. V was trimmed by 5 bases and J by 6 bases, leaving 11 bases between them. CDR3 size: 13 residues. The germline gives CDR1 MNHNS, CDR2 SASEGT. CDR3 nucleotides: TGTGCCAGCAGTCTAGGACCCCCTCAGCCCCAGCATTTT. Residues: CASSLGPPQPQHF.